Presented here are 27 T cell receptor beta chains from one specimen sequenced in a study of blood T cell repertoires in COVID-19. Clones were sequenced by immunoSEQ multiplex PCR, and TCRdb holds only the in-frame ones, with some missing. The sample has tens of thousands of clones; 83% are singletons. Sequenced input: peripheral blood. All receptors come from a man aged 30 to 39 with COVID-19, enrolled during active disease.

This chain connects TRBV3-1 (or the pseudogene TRBV3-2) to TRBJ2-2; tentative D call: TRBD1 (5 bases). Trimming left V 0 bases short and J 6 bases short, with 11 bases between. This CDR3 has 15 residues. CDR1 is LGHDT and CDR2 is YNNKEL in the germline V gene (reference sequence). The DNA of the CDR3 is TGTGCCAGCAGCCAAGATCCAGGGTATGCCGGGGAGCTGTTTTTT. This sequence encodes CASSQDPGYAGELFF.

The chain joins TRBV5-8 to TRBJ1-1; tentatively, D is TRBD1 (6 bases). CDR1 and CDR2 from the germline V gene are SGHTS and YDEGEE. The V end was cut by 0 bases, the J end by 13 bases, with 19 bases between. This CDR3 has 14 residues. The CDR3 region is CASSLALRTEKVFF. In nucleotides, the CDR3 is TGTGCCAGCAGCTTGGCCCTTCGGACAGAGAAAGTTTTCTTT.

The sample holds a few counts of this clone. The chain uses TRBV5-1 and TRBJ1-6; 8 bases agree with TRBD1. CDR3 length: 15 residues. J lost 7 bases, V lost 4 bases, and 7 bases had no gene match. The V gene's germline CDR1 is SGHRS and CDR2 YFSETQ. The CDR3 DNA reads as TGCGCCAGCAGCCCCCGACAGGGGAAGAATTCACCCCTCCACTTT. Protein sequence: CASSPRQGKNSPLHF.

The chain carries TRBV2 and TRBJ2-5; 9 nucleotides match TRBD1. Germline-derived CDR1 and CDR2 are SNHLY and FYNNEI. This CDR3 is 19 amino acids long. Germline trimming cut 7 bases from V and 2 bases from J; bases unmatched to any gene: 20. The CDR3 DNA reads as TGTGCCAGCAATGGGAAGAGACAGGGGGTCGGTTCCGGACAAGAGACCCAGTACTTC. This codes for CASNGKRQGVGSGQETQYF.

This clone appeared a single time. CDR3 residues: CATYSRREWDTISYNEQFF. In nucleotides, the CDR3 is TGTGCCACCTACTCGCGGCGGGAGTGGGACACGATCTCCTACAATGAGCAGTTCTTC. The chain uses TRBV28 and TRBJ2-1; TRBD2 might be the D (7 bases). This CDR3 contains 19 residues. Per the germline V gene, CDR1 is MDHEN and CDR2 is SYDVKM. V lost 10 bases to trimming and J lost 0 bases, with 28 bases between them.

The chain couples TRBV28 to TRBJ1-2, with D perhaps matching TRBD1 (6 bases). V lost 5 bases, J lost 2 bases, and 9 bases lay in between. The CDR3 runs to 13 residues. The germline gives CDR1 MDHEN, CDR2 SYDVKM. As DNA, the CDR3 is TGTGCCAGCAGTCTCAGGGGCAACTATGGCTACACCTTC. Translation: CASSLRGNYGYTF.

The chain links TRBV19 to TRBJ2-7; TRBD1 agrees at 7 bases. The CDR3 runs to 15 residues. J gave up 5 bases and V 0 bases, and 7 bases lay outside the gene matches. Germline V gene sequence: CDR1 LNHDA, CDR2 SQIVND (reference sequence). The CDR3 region is CASSIERQGPHEQYF. CDR3 DNA: TGTGCCAGTAGTATAGAGCGACAGGGTCCCCACGAGCAGTACTTC.

The chain links TRBV27 to TRBJ2-4; 9 bases are shared with TRBD2. V shed 3 bases, J shed 3 bases, and the junction held 0 bases outside the gene matches. This CDR3 region has 14 residues. Germline V lookup: CDR1 MNHEY, CDR2 SMNVEV (reference sequence). Here the CDR3 DNA reads TGTGCCAGCAGTTTTAGCGGGGGCAAAAACATTCAGTACTTC. Translated, it gives CASSFSGGKNIQYF.

The chain employs TRBV4-2 and TRBJ1-5, with D maybe TRBD1 (5 bases). The germline CDR1 and CDR2 sequences are LGHNA and YNFKEQ. This CDR3 contains 15 residues. The V gene lost 0 bases and the J gene lost 7 bases, with 13 bases spanning the gap. DNA of the CDR3: TGTGCCAGCAGCCAAGATTTTCGGCAGGGCCAGCCCCAGCATTTT. Translating it yields CASSQDFRQGQPQHF.

V gene TRBV27 combines with J gene TRBJ2-4; the match to TRBD2 covers 9 bases. V shed 1 base, J shed 6 bases, and the junction held 7 bases outside the gene matches. Germline V gene lookup returns CDR1 MNHEY and CDR2 SMNVEV (reference sequence). CDR3 length equals 16 residues. CDR3 in amino acids: CASSLYRGRAGNIQYF. As DNA, the CDR3 is TGTGCCAGCAGTTTATATCGCGGGAGGGCCGGAAACATTCAGTACTTC.

This sequence joins TRBV5-1 and TRBJ2-4, with 11 bases fitting TRBD2. Per the germline V gene, CDR1 is SGHRS and CDR2 is YFSETQ. The junction had 11 bases not matched to a gene; V was cut back by 0 bases and J by 9 bases. The CDR3 is 17 residues long. CDR3 nucleotide sequence: TGCGCCAGCAGCTTGGATAGGGTAGCGGGAGGGATGCGCATTCAGTACTTC. Its protein product is CASSLDRVAGGMRIQYF.

This clone was recorded a few times. This chain links TRBV28 with TRBJ1-5; a weak D match, TRBD1 (5 bases). Trimming removed 6 bases at V and 5 bases at J, with 20 bases between. CDR3 length: 16 residues. Per the germline V gene, CDR1 is MDHEN and CDR2 is SYDVKM. CDR3 amino acids: CASSPGGGGTYQPQHF. For the CDR3, the DNA is TGTGCCAGCAGCCCTGGCGGGGGAGGGACCTATCAGCCCCAGCATTTT.

This rearrangement joins TRBV7-2 to TRBJ1-5; tentative D call: TRBD1 (6 bases). Germline values: CDR1 SGHTA, CDR2 FQGNSA. This CDR3 is 15 amino acids long. V was trimmed by 5 bases and J by 8 bases, leaving 19 bases between them. CDR3 sequence (DNA): TGTGCCAGCAGCCTTAAGGGGGTCGGGAATGAGCCCCAGCATTTT. Amino acid sequence: CASSLKGVGNEPQHF.

The rearrangement joins TRBV6-5 to TRBJ2-7; 8 nucleotides line up with TRBD1. With 2 bases clipped from V and 6 bases from J, the junction kept 6 bases outside the gene matches. The CDR3 spans 14 residues. Germline CDR1 and CDR2: MNHEY and SVGAGI. The CDR3 sequence is CASSYGDRPIEQYF. Written as DNA, the CDR3 is TGTGCCAGCAGTTACGGGGACAGGCCGATCGAGCAGTACTTC.

The rearrangement links TRBV18 to TRBJ2-3, with a possible D match to TRBD2 (5 bases). Germline lookup yields CDR1 KGHSH and CDR2 LQKENI. This CDR3 has 15 residues. V lost 6 bases and J 1 base, leaving 14 bases between the germline ends. The DNA for the CDR3 is TGTGCCAGCTCGGCGTCCGGGATGGGCACAGATACGCAGTATTTT. It encodes CASSASGMGTDTQYF.

The V gene is TRBV28, the J gene TRBJ1-6; TRBD1 is a possible D gene (6 bases). CDR3 length: 16 amino acids. Trimming shortened V by 4 bases and J by 9 bases, and 19 bases separated the two germline ends. From germline, CDR1 is MDHEN and CDR2 SYDVKM. The CDR3 is CASSSTPGGLPSPLHF. CDR3 sequence (DNA): TGTGCCAGCAGTTCCACCCCCGGGGGGCTTCCTTCACCCCTCCACTTT. Looking up the rest from reference TRBV28 and TRBJ1-6 gives the full variable domain: DVKVTQSSRYLVKRTGEKVFLECVQDMDHENMFWYRQDPGLGLRLIYFSYDVKMKEKGDIPEGYSVSREKKERFSLILESASTNQTSMYLCASSSTPGGLPSPLHFGNGTRLTVT.

The rearrangement links TRBV18 to TRBJ2-7; 9 positions agree with TRBD2. Germline V gives CDR1 KGHSH, CDR2 LQKENI. The CDR3 is 15 amino acids. Losses at the gene ends were 3 bases for V and 3 bases for J; bases not matched to a gene: 6. CDR3 sequence (DNA): TGTGCCAGCTCACCCCGCGGGAGGGCAGACTACGAGCAGTACTTC. Protein sequence: CASSPRGRADYEQYF.

J is TRBJ2-7 and V is TRBV5-1; perhaps TRBD1 as D (8 bases). With 5 bases removed from V and 6 bases from J, the gap between germline ends came to 18 bases. Germline lookup yields CDR1 SGHRS and CDR2 YFSETQ. The length of the CDR3 is 14 residues. The CDR3 DNA is TGCGCCAGCAGACAGGGGGGGTTTGTATCCGAGCAGTACTTC. This encodes CASRQGGFVSEQYF. Filled out from reference TRBV5-1 and TRBJ2-7, the complete variable domain reads KAGVTQTPRYLIKTRGQQVTLSCSPISGHRSVSWYQQTPGQGLQFLFEYFSETQRNKGNFPGRFSGRQFSNSRSEMNVSTLELGDSALYLCASRQGGFVSEQYFGPGTRLTVT.

CDR3 loop: CASSLRWEKETQYF. DNA of the CDR3: TGTGCCAGCAGCCTCAGGTGGGAGAAGGAGACCCAGTACTTC. The V gene is TRBV11-1, the J gene TRBJ2-5, with D tentatively TRBD2 (5 bases). Trimming removed 5 bases from V and 5 bases from J, with 15 bases in between. This CDR3 spans 14 amino acids. The V gene's germline CDR1 is SGHAT and CDR2 FQDESV (reference sequence).

The gene calls are TRBV5-1 and TRBJ2-2; 9 bases fit TRBD2. Trimming took 0 bases from V and 9 from J; bases not matched to a gene: 6. The germline gives CDR1 SGHRS, CDR2 YFSETQ. The CDR3 extends over 15 amino acids. The CDR3 nucleotides are TGCGCCAGCAGCTTGGGAGGTAGCGGGAGTTGGGAGCTGTTTTTT. This encodes CASSLGGSGSWELFF.

The chain combines TRBV3-1 (or the pseudogene TRBV3-2) with TRBJ1-3, with a weak D call TRBD1 (6 bases). V lost 1 base, J lost 2 bases, and 12 bases lay in between. The CDR3 has 16 residues. CDR1 and CDR2 (germline): LGHDT, YNNKEL (reference sequence). CDR3 nucleotides: TGTGCCAGCAGCCAAGGAGACAGGACAACTGGAAACACCATATATTTT. Protein: CASSQGDRTTGNTIYF.

This clone has a handful of counts. The chain is built from TRBV5-4 and TRBJ1-4; TRBD1 matches 7 bases. Germline V lookup: CDR1 SGHNT, CDR2 YYREEE (reference sequence). The CDR3 totals 14 residues. V shed 5 bases, J shed 6 bases, and the junction held 7 bases outside the gene matches. CDR3 in amino acids: CASSRKQGDEKLFF. Written as DNA, the CDR3 is TGTGCCAGCAGTCGTAAGCAGGGGGATGAAAAACTGTTTTTT.

CDR3 loop: CAWSVTRQETQYF. In DNA form, the CDR3 reads TGTGCCTGGAGTGTAACTAGACAAGAGACCCAGTACTTC. This chain uses TRBV30 with TRBJ2-5, with a tentative D call TRBD2 (5 bases). V lost 0 bases and J 2 bases, leaving 7 bases between the germline ends. CDR1 is GTSNPN and CDR2 is SVGIG in the germline V gene (reference sequence). The CDR3 consists of 13 residues.

The rearrangement uses TRBV28 and TRBJ1-5, with unresolved D. The V and J ends lost 7 bases and 6 bases respectively, with 13 bases between them. CDR3 length equals 13 residues. CDR1 is MDHEN, CDR2 SYDVKM, per germline. The CDR3 DNA reads as TGTGCCAGCAAGGTCCTAGGAGGTCAGCCCCAGCATTTT. It yields the protein CASKVLGGQPQHF.

The chain uses TRBV28 and TRBJ1-5, with 8 nucleotides matching TRBD1. The CDR3 is 15 residues long. Germline CDR1 is MDHEN and CDR2 is SYDVKM. Trimming at V came to 5 bases and at J to 5 bases, leaving 8 bases not matched to a gene. CDR3 nucleotide sequence: TGTGCCAGCAGTATCAGGGGGCGCGGGTATCAGCCCCAGCATTTT. Protein: CASSIRGRGYQPQHF.

The chain carries TRBV5-6 and TRBJ2-3; D perhaps matches TRBD1 (5 bases). V was trimmed by 2 bases and J by 2 bases, leaving 12 bases between them. CDR1 SGHDT and CDR2 YYEEEE come from the germline V gene. This CDR3 contains 15 residues. CDR3 DNA: TGTGCCAGCAGCTTTTCTTCAGGGCCCACAGATACGCAGTATTTT. Amino acids: CASSFSSGPTDTQYF.

The chain links TRBV5-1 to TRBJ2-3; TRBD2 might be the D (6 bases). The CDR3 sequence is 15 residues long. Looked up from germline, CDR1 is SGHRS and CDR2 is YFSETQ. Trimming removed 4 bases at V and 2 bases at J, with 14 bases between. The CDR3 bases are TGCGCCAGCAGCCCTACAAGGGACTTCACAGATACGCAGTATTTT. Amino acid sequence: CASSPTRDFTDTQYF.